The clone carrying this T cell receptor beta chain was counted a few times. Antigen: not known. A single record per CDR3 protein comes from TCRdb applying MiXCR to the reads. The sample records 110,000 or so distinct CDR3 sequences, about 30% being singletons. This entry is derived from a study of T cell repertoires in cytomegalovirus infection. The CDR3 extends over 15 amino acids. The V gene's germline CDR1 is MDHEN and CDR2 SYDVKM. The ends lost 5 bases at V and 4 bases at J; junction bases unmatched: 10. The TCR comes from a human donor in good health (CMV status not recorded). Some clones in this sample may be carry-over from other donors' samples. The rearrangement uses TRBV28 and TRBJ1-1, with 7 bases matching TRBD1. This sample comprised CD8+ T cells from cultured PBMCs, obtained from culture after CMV antigen stimulation. The CDR3 is CASSPRQGGTTEAFF. The CDR3 DNA reads TGTGCCAGCAGTCCCCGACAGGGAGGGACCACTGAAGCTTTCTTT.